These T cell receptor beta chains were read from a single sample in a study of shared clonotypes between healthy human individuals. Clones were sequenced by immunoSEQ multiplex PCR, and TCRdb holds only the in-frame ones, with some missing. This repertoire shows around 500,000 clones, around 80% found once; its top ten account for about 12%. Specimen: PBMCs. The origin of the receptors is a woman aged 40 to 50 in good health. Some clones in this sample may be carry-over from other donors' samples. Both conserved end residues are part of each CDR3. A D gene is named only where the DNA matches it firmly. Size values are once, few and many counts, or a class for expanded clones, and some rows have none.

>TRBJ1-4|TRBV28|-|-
TGTGCCAGCAGGATCTGGGGGGAGGAAAAACTGTTTTTT
CASRIWGEEKLFF
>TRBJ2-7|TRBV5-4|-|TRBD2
TGTGCCAGCAGCTCCCTTGGGCTAGCGGGAGAGCAGTACTTC
CASSSLGLAGEQYF
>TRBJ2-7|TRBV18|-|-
TGTGCCAGCTCCCCTGGACGGACCAGCCACGAGCAGTACTTC
CASSPGRTSHEQYF
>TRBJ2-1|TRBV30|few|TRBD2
TGTGCCTGGAGTGCAGCGGGAGAGTATGAGCAGTTCTTC
CAWSAAGEYEQFF
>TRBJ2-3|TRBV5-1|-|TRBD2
TGCGCCAGCAGCTTCCCTAGGACTAGCGGGAGAGGCACAGATACGCAGTATTTT
CASSFPRTSGRGTDTQYF
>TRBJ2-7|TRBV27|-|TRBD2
TGTGCCAGCAGTTTGCGGGAGGGGGTCCCCACCTACGAGCAGTACTTC
CASSLREGVPTYEQYF
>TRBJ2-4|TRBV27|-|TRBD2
TGTGCCGGCAGTCCCGGGAGGGGGAACATTCAGTACTTC
CAGSPGRGNIQYF
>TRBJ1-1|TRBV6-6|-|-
TGTGCCAGCAGTCCACAGGGTCAGAACACTGAAGCTTTCTTT
CASSPQGQNTEAFF
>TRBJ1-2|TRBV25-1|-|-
TGTGCCAGCAGCACCAGCTATGGCTACACCTTC
CASSTSYGYTF
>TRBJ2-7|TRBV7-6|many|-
TGTGCCAGCAGCTTAGGGACGGAAGACTACGAGCAGTACTTC
CASSLGTEDYEQYF
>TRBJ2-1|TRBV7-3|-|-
TGTGCCAGCAGCTCCGGGACACCCAGGGGTTACAATGAGCAGTTCTTC
CASSSGTPRGYNEQFF
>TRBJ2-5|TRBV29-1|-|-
TGCAGCGTTGTACCGGGAAGGGTGGAAGAGACCCAGTACTTC
CSVVPGRVEETQYF
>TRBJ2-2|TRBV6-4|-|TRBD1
TGTGCCAGCAGTGACTCCCCGACAGGGGGCACCGGGGAGCTGTTTTTT
CASSDSPTGGTGELFF
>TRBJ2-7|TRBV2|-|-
TGTGCCAGCACCGAGACTACCTACGAGCAGTACTTC
CASTETTYEQYF
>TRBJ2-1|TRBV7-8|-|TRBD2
TGTGCCAGCAGCCCAGGGGGGACTAGCGTCTACAATGAGCAGTTCTTC
CASSPGGTSVYNEQFF
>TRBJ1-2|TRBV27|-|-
TGTGCCAGCAGTCAGGCAGGAGGTAACCTCTATGGCTACACCTTC
CASSQAGGNLYGYTF
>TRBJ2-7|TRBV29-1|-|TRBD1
TGCAGCGTTGGGGACAGGGGATCCTACGAGCAGTACTTC
CSVGDRGSYEQYF
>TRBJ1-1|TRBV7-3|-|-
TGTGCCAGCAGCCTGTCCGGACGGGTCGGGGGAGCTTTCTTT
CASSLSGRVGGAFF
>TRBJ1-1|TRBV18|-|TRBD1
TGTGCCAGCTCACCACCGATACAGGGGCCAATGAACACTGAAGCTTTCTTT
CASSPPIQGPMNTEAFF
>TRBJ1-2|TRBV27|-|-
TGTGCCAGCAGAGCCCCAGGGGCCGGATATGGCTACACCTTC
CASRAPGAGYGYTF
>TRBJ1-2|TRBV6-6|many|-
TGTGCCAGCAGTTCGGCCCCGTCGGGGAGTGATGGCTACACCTTC
CASSSAPSGSDGYTF
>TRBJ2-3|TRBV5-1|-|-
TGCGCCAGCAGCTTGGGGCATGGGCTGACAGATACGCAGTATTTT
CASSLGHGLTDTQYF
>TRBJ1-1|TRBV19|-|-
TGTGCCAGTAGTATAGCATGGGGTACTGAAGCTTTCTTT
CASSIAWGTEAFF
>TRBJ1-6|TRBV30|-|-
TGTGCCTGGAGTGTACAGCGGGGAAGCCCACCCCTCCACTTT
CAWSVQRGSPPLHF
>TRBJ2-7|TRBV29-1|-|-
TGCAGCGTTGGACAGTCCTACGAGCAGTACTTC
CSVGQSYEQYF
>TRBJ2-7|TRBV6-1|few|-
TGTGCCAGCAGTGATCAGGGGATATACGAGCAGTACTTC
CASSDQGIYEQYF
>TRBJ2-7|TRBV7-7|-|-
TGTGCTAGCAGCCCCAGCCCCGGTCCCTACGAGCAGTACTTC
CASSPSPGPYEQYF
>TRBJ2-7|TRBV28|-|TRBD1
TGTGCCAGCAGTTTATCCGGACAGGCCTACGAGCAGTACTTC
CASSLSGQAYEQYF
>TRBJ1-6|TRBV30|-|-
TGTGCCTGGAGCTTGAGGGCAGAGGATTCACCCCTCCACTTT
CAWSLRAEDSPLHF
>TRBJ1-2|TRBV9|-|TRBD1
TGTGCCAGCAGCGACCTCAGGGGGGGAGTTGGCTACACCTTC
CASSDLRGGVGYTF
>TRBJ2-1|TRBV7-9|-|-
TGTGCCAGCAGCTTACGGGGGTGGTCTGAGCAGTTCTTC
CASSLRGWSEQFF
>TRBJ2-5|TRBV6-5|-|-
TGTGCCAGCAGCGGACAGCTTGGGGAGACCCAGTACTTC
CASSGQLGETQYF
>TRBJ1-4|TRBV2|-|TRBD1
TGTGCCAGCAAAAGAACTTATTCCGGACAGGGTGGAAAACTGTTTTTT
CASKRTYSGQGGKLFF
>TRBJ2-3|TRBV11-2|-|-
TGTGCCAGCAGCTCGTGGACAGAAACTAGCACAGATACGCAGTATTTT
CASSSWTETSTDTQYF
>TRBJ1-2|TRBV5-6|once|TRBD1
TGTGCCAGCAGCCCCCGGGCAGGGGGCCACTATGGCTACACCTTC
CASSPRAGGHYGYTF
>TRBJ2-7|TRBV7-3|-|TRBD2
TGTGCCAGCAGCTTAGAAGGGCTAGCGGGAGGGCCCTACGAGCAGTACTTC
CASSLEGLAGGPYEQYF
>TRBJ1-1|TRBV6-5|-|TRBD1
TGTGCCAGCAGTACGGACAGGGGCACTGAAGCTTTCTTT
CASSTDRGTEAFF
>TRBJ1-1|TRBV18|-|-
TGTGCCAGCTCACCACCGGGGAACTACTTTCCGAACACTGAAGCTTTCTTT
CASSPPGNYFPNTEAFF
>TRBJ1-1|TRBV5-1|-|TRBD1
TGCGCCAGCAGCACCGGACAGGGCCACACTGAAGCTTTCTTT
CASSTGQGHTEAFF
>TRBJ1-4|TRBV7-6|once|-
TGTGCCAGCAGCCTCCGGGCAACTAATGAAAAACTGTTTTTT
CASSLRATNEKLFF
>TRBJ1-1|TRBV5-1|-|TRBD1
TGCGCCAGCAGCTTCGGGACAGACAATGAAGCTTTCTTT
CASSFGTDNEAFF
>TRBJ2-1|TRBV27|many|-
TGTGCCAGCAGCCACGACCGGTCCAGCTACAATGAGCAGTTCTTC
CASSHDRSSYNEQFF
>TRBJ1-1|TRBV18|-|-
TGTGCCAGCTCACAGGGCACTGAAGCTTTCTTT
CASSQGTEAFF
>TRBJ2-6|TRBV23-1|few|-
TGCGCCACTCGTTTTCACTCTGGGGCCAACGTCCTGACTTTC
CATRFHSGANVLTF
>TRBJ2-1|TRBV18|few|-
TGTGCCAGCTCACCAACACCTACCTACAATGAGCAGTTCTTC
CASSPTPTYNEQFF
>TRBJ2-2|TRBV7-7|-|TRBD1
TGTGCTAGCAGCCCCGGGACAGGAGAGAACACCGGGGAGCTGTTTTTT
CASSPGTGENTGELFF